These T cell receptor beta chains were read from a single sample in a study of shared clonotypes between healthy human individuals. Libraries were prepared by immunoSEQ multiplex PCR; TCRdb keeps only in-frame clonotypes and omits some of them. The sample holds approximately 2,000,000 clones, over 85% seen once. The sample comprised naive CD8+ T cells from PBMCs. The origin of the receptors is a man younger than 35 in good health. Some clones in this sample may be carry-over from other donors' samples. Each CDR3 is given with its conserved first and last residue. A D gene is named only where the DNA matches it firmly. Rows may omit the clone size; those that give it use once, few, many or a size class.

TRBV5-6,NA,NA,15,TRBJ2-7,TGTGCCAGCAGCTACCCGGGACTGGCATATGGCGAGCAGTACTTC,CASSYPGLAYGEQYF
TRBV7-9,NA,NA,13,TRBJ1-2,TGTGCCAGCAGCTTTAGGGGGAACTATGGCTACACCTTC,CASSFRGNYGYTF
TRBV29-1,NA,NA,10,TRBJ2-1,TGCAGCGTTGAGCTGCTAGAGCAGTTCTTC,CSVELLEQFF
TRBV7-8,NA,NA,15,TRBJ1-5,TGTGCCAGCAGCTTGGAGGGGAGTAGCAATCAGCCCCAGCATTTT,CASSLEGSSNQPQHF
TRBV27,TRBD1,NA,13,TRBJ2-2,TGTGCCAGCAGTTTATACCGGACAGGGTGGCTGTTTTTT,CASSLYRTGWLFF
TRBV27,TRBD1,NA,14,TRBJ1-2,TGTGCCAGCAGTTACCAACAGGGGGCGCTCGGCTACACCTTC,CASSYQQGALGYTF
TRBV11-3,NA,NA,14,TRBJ2-3,TGTGCCAGCAGCACGGGACCCCGGGAAGATACGCAGTATTTT,CASSTGPREDTQYF
TRBV5-6,NA,NA,15,TRBJ1-1,TGTGCCAGCAGCCCTGTTGGGGGGAGGAACACTGAAGCTTTCTTT,CASSPVGGRNTEAFF
TRBV29-1,NA,NA,14,TRBJ2-2,TGCAGCGCCGAGACTGGGGGGAACACCGGGGAGCTGTTTTTT,CSAETGGNTGELFF
TRBV5-4,NA,once,13,TRBJ2-7,TGTGCCAGCAGCTTAGCCAGCTCCTACGAGCAGTACTTC,CASSLASSYEQYF
TRBV27,NA,NA,14,TRBJ1-1,TGTGCCAGCTCCCTCAAACGAGGGAACACTGAAGCTTTCTTT,CASSLKRGNTEAFF
TRBV29-1,TRBD1,NA,13,TRBJ2-7,TGCAGCGTACTGACAGGGGGGATTATCGAGCAGTACTTC,CSVLTGGIIEQYF
TRBV27,NA,NA,14,TRBJ2-7,TGTGCCAGCAGTTGGGGAAGCACAACCTACGAGCAGTACTTC,CASSWGSTTYEQYF
TRBV7-9,NA,NA,14,TRBJ1-2,TGTGCCAGCAGCTTATGGAACACGAACTATGGCTACACCTTC,CASSLWNTNYGYTF
TRBV7-7,NA,NA,13,TRBJ2-1,TGTGCCAGCAGCTTATTTGGTAACAATGAGCAGTTCTTC,CASSLFGNNEQFF
TRBV4-1,TRBD2,NA,17,TRBJ2-3,TGCGCCAGCAGCCCGGTAGGGACTAGCGGGAGGTCAGATACGCAGTATTTT,CASSPVGTSGRSDTQYF
TRBV30,TRBD2,NA,17,TRBJ2-7,TGTGCCTGGAGTGGAATAACTAGCGGGAGAAACTACGACGAGCAGTACTTC,CAWSGITSGRNYDEQYF
TRBV27,NA,NA,17,TRBJ2-1,TGTGCCAGCAGTTTCCTTAGCGATCGCCCCTCCTACAATGAGCAGTTCTTC,CASSFLSDRPSYNEQFF
TRBV7-9,NA,NA,15,TRBJ2-7,TGTGCCAGCAGGGAGGGACCGTCGCACTCCTACGAGCAGTACTTC,CASREGPSHSYEQYF
TRBV29-1,NA,NA,16,TRBJ1-3,TGCAGCGTTGAAGGGGTGGAGGGGGACACTGGAAACACCATATATTTT,CSVEGVEGDTGNTIYF
TRBV4-3,TRBD2,NA,15,TRBJ2-7,TGCGCCAGCAGCCAAGGGACTAGCGGGACCGACGAGCAGTACTTC,CASSQGTSGTDEQYF
TRBV19,NA,NA,14,TRBJ2-5,TGTGCCAGTAGTCCCCGGGGGAGTCGAGAGACCCAGTACTTC,CASSPRGSRETQYF
TRBV7-9,NA,NA,13,TRBJ1-4,TGTGCCAGCAGCTTGCCCTGGGATGAAAAACTGTTTTTT,CASSLPWDEKLFF
TRBV7-9,NA,few,14,TRBJ1-1,TGTGCCAGCAGCTTAGTCCTGGAGAGCACTGAAGCTTTCTTT,CASSLVLESTEAFF
TRBV6-6,NA,NA,14,TRBJ2-7,TGTGCCAGCAGTTCGACTGGTGGGTACTACGAGCAGTACTTC,CASSSTGGYYEQYF
TRBV4-3,NA,NA,15,TRBJ2-7,TGCGCCAGCAGCCAAGATACGGGCAGGGGCTACGAGCAGTACTTC,CASSQDTGRGYEQYF
TRBV6-5,NA,NA,15,TRBJ2-7,TGTGCCAGCAGTTACATAGGAGGGGGCACTTACGAGCAGTACTTC,CASSYIGGGTYEQYF
TRBV11-1,TRBD2,NA,17,TRBJ2-1,TGTGCCAGCAGCTTACCCCAGCGGGAGGTGGCCTGGGGAGGGCAGTTCTTC,CASSLPQREVAWGGQFF
TRBV4-3,TRBD2,NA,15,TRBJ2-1,TGCGCCAGCAGCCTACGGACTAGCGGGGTCTATGAGCAGTTCTTC,CASSLRTSGVYEQFF
TRBV5-1,NA,NA,11,TRBJ2-7,TGCGCCAGCAGCTTTAGCTACGAGCAGTACTTC,CASSFSYEQYF
TRBV9,NA,NA,15,TRBJ2-7,TGTGCCAGCAGCGCGGGCCCGGGCAGCTCCTACGAGCAGTACTTC,CASSAGPGSSYEQYF
TRBV28,NA,NA,14,TRBJ2-7,TGTGCCAGCAGCCCGGTCGCGGTCTCCTACGAGCAGTACTTC,CASSPVAVSYEQYF
TRBV2,NA,NA,13,TRBJ1-2,TGTGCCAGCACTCTCACGGCTAACTATGGCTACACCTTC,CASTLTANYGYTF
TRBV27,NA,NA,14,TRBJ2-3,TGTGCCAGCAGTGCCGGCAGACCCACAGATACGCAGTATTTT,CASSAGRPTDTQYF
TRBV6-6,NA,NA,14,TRBJ2-5,TGTGCCAGCAGTTCTTTAGACAGAAAAGAGACCCAGTACTTC,CASSSLDRKETQYF
TRBV7-9,NA,NA,13,TRBJ1-2,TGTGCCAGCAGCCCCGCCTTAGCCCCACGCTACACCTTC,CASSPALAPRYTF
TRBV5-4,NA,NA,16,TRBJ2-3,TGTGCCAGCAGCTTGGGAGATTACACTAGCACAGATACGCAGTATTTT,CASSLGDYTSTDTQYF
TRBV7-9,NA,NA,14,TRBJ2-7,TGTGCCAGCACCCCACCAGAGGGGACCTACGAGCAGTACTTC,CASTPPEGTYEQYF
TRBV27,TRBD2,NA,17,TRBJ2-1,TGTGCCAGCAGCCCTTACCCCCTAGCGGTCTCCTACAATGAGCAGTTCTTC,CASSPYPLAVSYNEQFF
TRBV6-1,NA,NA,15,TRBJ2-2,TGTGCCAGCAGCCGACAGGCCTGGAACACCGGGGAGCTGTTTTTT,CASSRQAWNTGELFF
TRBV19,NA,NA,12,TRBJ2-7,TGTGCCAGTAGTATAGAGCTTGGCGAGCAGTACTTC,CASSIELGEQYF
TRBV11-2,NA,NA,15,TRBJ2-2,TGTGCCAGCAGCTTATATCAAAAGGAGACCGGGGAGCTGTTTTTT,CASSLYQKETGELFF
TRBV7-9,TRBD2,NA,17,TRBJ2-2,TGTGCCAGCAGCTTAGGTCCGGGACTAGCGTACACCGGGGAGCTGTTTTTT,CASSLGPGLAYTGELFF
TRBV4-1,TRBD1,NA,17,TRBJ1-2,TGCGCCAGCAGCCTAGAGGAACAGGGGATCCTTTTCTATGGCTACACCTTC,CASSLEEQGILFYGYTF
TRBV7-9,TRBD1,NA,13,TRBJ2-7,TGTGCCAGCAGCGAACAGGGGGCGATAGAGCAGTACTTC,CASSEQGAIEQYF